The following is a TCR beta chain sequence with its context. The antigen is undetermined. The sample originates from a study of PD-1 blockade in classical Hodgkin lymphoma. Study-wide results and caveats: Newly diagnosed patients were reported to start with lower TCR diversity than healthy donors.

Described time point: newly diagnosed, previously untreated cHL patient sample. PBMCs from untreated, newly diagnosed classical Hodgkin lymphoma were comparison samples. Profiled with immunoSEQ multiplex PCR; TCRdb holds only in-frame clones, not every one. The sample shows fewer than 8,500 clones, about four fifths of them seen only once. Germline CDR1 reads SGHRS; CDR2 reads YFSETQ. Trimming pared 0 bases from V and 2 bases from J, leaving 13 bases between. The CDR3 has 16 residues. Sample: peripheral blood mononuclear cells (PBMCs). The V call is TRBV5-1, the J call TRBJ2-3; D is undetermined. The source is a human donor with classical Hodgkin lymphoma. CDR3 residues: CASSLDGISNTDTQYF. CDR3 sequence (DNA): TGCGCCAGCAGCTTGGATGGGATCTCGAACACAGATACGCAGTATTTT.